This entry describes one T cell receptor beta chain. The data stem from a study of shared clonotypes between healthy human individuals. Produced via immunoSEQ multiplex PCR; TCRdb's table is partial and in-frame only. The sample has some 600,000 clones; about 96% are singletons. The CDR3 extends over 13 amino acids. V lost 5 bases, J lost 4 bases, and 3 bases stayed unmatched. Germline CDR1 is MNHEY and CDR2 is SVGAGI. In the naive CD8 group, cells lacked CD45RO and were positively selected for CCR7, so terminally differentiated effector memory CD45RA+ cells were left out. This rearrangement joins TRBV6-5 to TRBJ1-2; TRBD1 agrees at 8 bases. This clonotype was obtained from a young woman in good health. The sample was naive CD8+ T cells sorted from blood. Written as DNA, the CDR3 is TGTGCCAGCAGTCAGGACAGGGTCTATGGCTACACCTTC. It codes for CASSQDRVYGYTF.